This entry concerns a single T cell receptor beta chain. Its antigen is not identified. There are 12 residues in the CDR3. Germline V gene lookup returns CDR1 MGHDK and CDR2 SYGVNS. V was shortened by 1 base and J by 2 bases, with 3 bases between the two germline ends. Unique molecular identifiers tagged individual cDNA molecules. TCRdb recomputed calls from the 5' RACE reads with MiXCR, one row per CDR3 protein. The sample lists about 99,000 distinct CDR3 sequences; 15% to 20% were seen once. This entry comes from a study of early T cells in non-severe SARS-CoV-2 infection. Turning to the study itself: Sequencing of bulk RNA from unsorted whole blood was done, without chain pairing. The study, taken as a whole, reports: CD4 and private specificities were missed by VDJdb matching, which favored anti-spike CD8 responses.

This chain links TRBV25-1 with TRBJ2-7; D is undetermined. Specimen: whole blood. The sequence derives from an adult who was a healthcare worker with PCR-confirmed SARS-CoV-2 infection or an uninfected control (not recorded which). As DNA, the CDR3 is TGTGCCAGCAGTGAATGGGCCTACGAGCAGTACTTC. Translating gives CASSEWAYEQYF.